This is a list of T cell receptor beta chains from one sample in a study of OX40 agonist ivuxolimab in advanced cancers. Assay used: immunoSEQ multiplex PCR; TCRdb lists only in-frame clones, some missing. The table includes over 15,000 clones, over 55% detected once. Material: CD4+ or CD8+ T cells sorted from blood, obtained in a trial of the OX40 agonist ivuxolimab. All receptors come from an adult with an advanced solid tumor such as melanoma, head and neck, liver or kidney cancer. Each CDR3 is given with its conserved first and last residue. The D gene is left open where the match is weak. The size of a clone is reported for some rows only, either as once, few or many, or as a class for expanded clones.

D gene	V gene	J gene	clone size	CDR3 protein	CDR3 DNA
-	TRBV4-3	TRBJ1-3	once	CASSLGRQAGNTIYF	TGCGCCAGCAGCCTGGGACGACAAGCTGGAAACACCATATATTTT
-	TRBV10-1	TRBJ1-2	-	CASSARRGQPSLSYTF	TGCGCCAGCAGTGCCCGTCGGGGACAACCGAGTTTGAGCTACACCTTC
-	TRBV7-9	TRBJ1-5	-	CASSLAYEGEPQHF	TGTGCCAGCAGCTTAGCGTACGAGGGTGAGCCCCAGCATTTT
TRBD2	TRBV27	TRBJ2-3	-	CASSTRTSEDTDTQYF	TGTGCCAGCAGTACCCGGACTAGCGAGGACACAGATACGCAGTATTTT
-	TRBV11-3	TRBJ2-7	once	CASSLGLGAYEQYF	TGTGCCAGCAGCTTAGGACTAGGGGCCTACGAGCAGTACTTC
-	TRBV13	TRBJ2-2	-	CASSLTQNTGELFF	TGTGCCAGCAGCTTAACCCAGAACACCGGGGAGCTGTTTTTT
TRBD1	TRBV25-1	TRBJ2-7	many	CASSGRATRGLSYEQYF	TGTGCCAGCAGTGGGCGGGCAACGAGGGGGCTTTCCTACGAGCAGTACTTC
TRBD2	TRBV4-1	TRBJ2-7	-	CASSQSGGGTLGYEQYF	TGCGCCAGCAGCCAATCGGGAGGGGGGACCCTAGGCTACGAGCAGTACTTC
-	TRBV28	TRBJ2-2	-	CATRPTGLNTGELFF	TGTGCCACCCGACCGACAGGTCTTAACACCGGGGAGCTGTTTTTT
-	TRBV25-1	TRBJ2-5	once	CATLSRASGDQYF	TGTGCCACCCTCTCTAGGGCTTCAGGGGACCAGTACTTC
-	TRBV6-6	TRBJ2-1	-	CASSYSMAGGNGQFF	TGTGCCAGCAGTTACTCCATGGCAGGGGGGAATGGGCAGTTCTTC
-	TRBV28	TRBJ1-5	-	CASREEDGSNQPQHF	TGTGCCAGCAGGGAAGAGGACGGCAGCAATCAGCCCCAGCATTTT
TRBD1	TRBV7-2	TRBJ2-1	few	CASSLFPGGGHNEQFF	TGTGCCAGCAGCTTATTCCCAGGGGGCGGCCACAATGAGCAGTTCTTC
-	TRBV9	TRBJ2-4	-	CASSGAKNIQYF	TGTGCCAGCAGCGGAGCCAAAAACATTCAGTACTTC
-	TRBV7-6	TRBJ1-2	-	CASSLGESRGYTF	TGTGCCAGCAGCTTAGGGGAAAGCCGGGGCTACACCTTC
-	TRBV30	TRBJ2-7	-	CAGEARANEQYF	TGTGCCGGGGAGGCTAGGGCTAACGAGCAGTACTTC
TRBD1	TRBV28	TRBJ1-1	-	CASSTRTGEEAFF	TGTGCCAGCAGTACACGGACAGGGGAAGAAGCTTTCTTT
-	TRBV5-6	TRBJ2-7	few	CASSLQSESHSYEQYF	TGTGCCAGCAGCTTGCAGTCCGAGTCCCACTCCTACGAGCAGTACTTC
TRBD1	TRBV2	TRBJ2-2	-	CASSKDRSNTGELFF	TGTGCCAGCAGTAAGGACAGGTCGAACACCGGGGAGCTGTTTTTT
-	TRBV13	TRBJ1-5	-	CASSLGSRNQPQHF	TGTGCCAGCAGCTTAGGCAGCCGCAATCAGCCCCAGCATTTT
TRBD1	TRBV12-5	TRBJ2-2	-	CASGNRQGRDTGELFF	TGTGCTAGTGGAAATCGACAGGGTCGGGACACCGGGGAGCTGTTTTTT
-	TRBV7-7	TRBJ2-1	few	CASSHANNEQFF	TGTGCTAGCAGCCACGCAAACAATGAGCAGTTCTTC
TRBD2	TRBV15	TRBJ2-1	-	CATSRGEGTYNEQFF	TGTGCCACCAGCAGAGGGGAGGGTACCTACAATGAGCAGTTCTTC
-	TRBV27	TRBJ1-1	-	CASSWQGNTEAFF	TGTGCCAGCAGTTGGCAGGGCAACACTGAAGCTTTCTTT
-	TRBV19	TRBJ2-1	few	CASIQTLGNEQFF	TGTGCCAGTATACAGACCCTGGGTAATGAGCAGTTCTTC